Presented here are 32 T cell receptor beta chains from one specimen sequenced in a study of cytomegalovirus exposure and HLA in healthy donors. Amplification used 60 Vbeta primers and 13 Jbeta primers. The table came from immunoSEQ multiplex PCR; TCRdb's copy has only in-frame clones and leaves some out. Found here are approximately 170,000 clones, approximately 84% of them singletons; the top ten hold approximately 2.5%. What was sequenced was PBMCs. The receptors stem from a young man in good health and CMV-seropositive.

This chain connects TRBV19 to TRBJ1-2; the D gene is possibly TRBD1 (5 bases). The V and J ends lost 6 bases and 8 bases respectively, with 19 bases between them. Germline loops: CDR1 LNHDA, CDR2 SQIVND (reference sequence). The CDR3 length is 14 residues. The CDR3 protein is CASRPLGGFDGYTF. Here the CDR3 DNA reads TGTGCCAGTAGACCATTGGGGGGGTTCGACGGCTACACCTTC. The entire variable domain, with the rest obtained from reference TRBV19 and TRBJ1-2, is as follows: DGGITQSPKYLFRKEGQNVTLSCEQNLNHDAMYWYRQDPGQGLRLIYYSQIVNDFQKGDIAEGYSVSREKKESFPLTVTSAQKNPTAFYLCASRPLGGFDGYTFGSGTRLTVV.

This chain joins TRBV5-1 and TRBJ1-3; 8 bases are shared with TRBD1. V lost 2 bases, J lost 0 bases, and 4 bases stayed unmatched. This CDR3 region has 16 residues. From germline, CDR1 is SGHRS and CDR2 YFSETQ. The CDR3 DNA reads TGCGCCAGCAGCTTCAGGACAGGGCTCTCTGGAAACACCATATATTTT. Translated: CASSFRTGLSGNTIYF.

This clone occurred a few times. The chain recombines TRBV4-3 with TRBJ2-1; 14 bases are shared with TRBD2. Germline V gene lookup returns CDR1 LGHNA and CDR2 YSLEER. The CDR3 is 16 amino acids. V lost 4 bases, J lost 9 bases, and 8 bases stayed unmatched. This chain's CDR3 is CASSPRLAGGQSEQFF. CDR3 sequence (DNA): TGCGCCAGCAGCCCGAGACTAGCGGGAGGGCAGAGTGAGCAGTTCTTC.

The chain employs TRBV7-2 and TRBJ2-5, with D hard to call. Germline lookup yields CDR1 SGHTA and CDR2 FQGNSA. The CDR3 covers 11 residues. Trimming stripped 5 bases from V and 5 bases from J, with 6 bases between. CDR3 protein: CASSPGETQYF. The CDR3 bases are TGTGCCAGCAGCCCCGGGGAGACCCAGTACTTC.

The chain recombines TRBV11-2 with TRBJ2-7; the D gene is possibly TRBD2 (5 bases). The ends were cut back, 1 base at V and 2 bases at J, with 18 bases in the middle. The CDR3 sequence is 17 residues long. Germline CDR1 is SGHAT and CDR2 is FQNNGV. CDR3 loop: CASSLVPSGAPAYEQYF. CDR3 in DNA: TGTGCCAGCAGCTTAGTGCCCAGCGGAGCACCCGCCTACGAGCAGTACTTC.

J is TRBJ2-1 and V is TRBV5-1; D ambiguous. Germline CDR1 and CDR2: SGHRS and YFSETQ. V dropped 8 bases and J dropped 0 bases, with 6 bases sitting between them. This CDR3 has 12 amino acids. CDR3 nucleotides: TGCGCCAGTAGTGGCTCCTACAATGAGCAGTTCTTC. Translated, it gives CASSGSYNEQFF.

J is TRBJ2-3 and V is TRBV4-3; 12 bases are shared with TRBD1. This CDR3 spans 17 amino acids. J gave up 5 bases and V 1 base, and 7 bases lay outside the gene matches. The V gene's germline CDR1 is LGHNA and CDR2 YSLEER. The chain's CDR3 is CASSQGDRGRIRDTQYF. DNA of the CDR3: TGCGCCAGCAGCCAAGGGGACAGGGGGCGAATTAGAGATACGCAGTATTTT.

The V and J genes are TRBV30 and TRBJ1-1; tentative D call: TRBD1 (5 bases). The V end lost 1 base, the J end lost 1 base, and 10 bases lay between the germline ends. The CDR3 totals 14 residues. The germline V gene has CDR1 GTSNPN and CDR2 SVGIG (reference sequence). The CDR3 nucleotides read TGTGCCTGGAGTGAGGATGGGGCGAACACTGAAGCTTTCTTT. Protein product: CAWSEDGANTEAFF.

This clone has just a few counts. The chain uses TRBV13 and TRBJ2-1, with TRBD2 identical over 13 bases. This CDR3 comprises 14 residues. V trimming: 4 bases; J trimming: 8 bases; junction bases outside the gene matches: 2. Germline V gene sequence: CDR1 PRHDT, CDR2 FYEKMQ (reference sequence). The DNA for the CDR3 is TGTGCCAGCAGCTCGGGACTAGCGGGATATGAGCAGTTCTTC. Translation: CASSSGLAGYEQFF.

The CDR3 bases are TGTGCCAGCAGCCTCCTTTTGGGGGGAGTCAAAGAGACCCAGTACTTC. This gives the protein CASSLLLGGVKETQYF. This chain connects TRBV7-6 to TRBJ2-5; D might be TRBD2 (6 bases). Trimming shortened V by 5 bases and J by 3 bases, and 19 bases separated the two germline ends. Germline CDR1 and CDR2: SGHVS and FNYEAQ. CDR3 length: 16 residues.

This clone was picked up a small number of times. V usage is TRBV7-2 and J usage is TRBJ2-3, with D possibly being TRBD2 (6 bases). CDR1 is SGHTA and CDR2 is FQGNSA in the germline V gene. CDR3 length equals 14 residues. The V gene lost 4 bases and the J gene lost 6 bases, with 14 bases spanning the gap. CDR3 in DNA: TGTGCCAGCAGCTCCGATGGGAGGTCTGATACGCAGTATTTT. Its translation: CASSSDGRSDTQYF.

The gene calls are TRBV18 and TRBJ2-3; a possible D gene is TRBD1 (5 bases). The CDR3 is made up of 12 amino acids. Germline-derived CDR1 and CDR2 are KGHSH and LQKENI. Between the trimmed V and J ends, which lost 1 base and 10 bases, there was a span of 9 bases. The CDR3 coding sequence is TGTGCCAGCTCACCACTAAGGGGTGCGCAGTATTTT. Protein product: CASSPLRGAQYF.

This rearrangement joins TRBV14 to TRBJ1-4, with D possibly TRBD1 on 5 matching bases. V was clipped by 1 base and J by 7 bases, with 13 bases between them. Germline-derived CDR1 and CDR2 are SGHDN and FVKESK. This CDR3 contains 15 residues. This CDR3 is CASSQGGGGFEKLFF. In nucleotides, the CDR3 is TGTGCCAGCAGCCAAGGGGGCGGAGGGTTTGAAAAACTGTTTTTT.

CDR3 region: CASSPSGGKGDTQYF. CDR3 DNA: TGTGCCAGCAGCCCCTCCGGCGGGAAAGGAGATACGCAGTATTTT. This chain links TRBV27 with TRBJ2-3; possible D gene TRBD2, 6 bases. In germline, CDR1 is MNHEY, CDR2 SMNVEV (reference sequence). This CDR3 is built from 15 residues. V was pared by 6 bases and J by 5 bases, with 18 bases between.

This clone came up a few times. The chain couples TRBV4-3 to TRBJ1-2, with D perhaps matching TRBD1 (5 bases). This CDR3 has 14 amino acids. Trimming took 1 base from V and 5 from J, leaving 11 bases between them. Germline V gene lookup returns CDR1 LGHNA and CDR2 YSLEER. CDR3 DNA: TGCGCCAGCAGCCAAGCAGCAGGGAATTATGGCTACACCTTC. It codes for CASSQAAGNYGYTF.

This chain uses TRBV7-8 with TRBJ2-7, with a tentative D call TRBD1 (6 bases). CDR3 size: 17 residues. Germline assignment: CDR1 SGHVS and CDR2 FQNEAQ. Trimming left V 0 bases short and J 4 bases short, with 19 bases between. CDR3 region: CASSLAGAGSPLYEQYV. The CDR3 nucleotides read TGTGCCAGCAGCTTAGCGGGGGCAGGGAGTCCTTTGTACGAGCAGTACGTC.

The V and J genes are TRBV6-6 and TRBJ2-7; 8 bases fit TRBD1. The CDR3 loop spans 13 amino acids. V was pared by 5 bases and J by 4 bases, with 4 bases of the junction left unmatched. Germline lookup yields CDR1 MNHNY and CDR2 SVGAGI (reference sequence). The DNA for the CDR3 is TGTGCCAGCAGTCAACAGGGGGTTTACGAGCAGTACTTC. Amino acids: CASSQQGVYEQYF.

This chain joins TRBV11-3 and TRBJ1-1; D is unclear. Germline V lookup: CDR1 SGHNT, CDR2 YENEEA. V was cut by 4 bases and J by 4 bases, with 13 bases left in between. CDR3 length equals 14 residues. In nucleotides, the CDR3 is TGTGCCAGCAGCTCCCCCCTACGGGGCACTGAAGCTTTCTTT. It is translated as CASSSPLRGTEAFF.

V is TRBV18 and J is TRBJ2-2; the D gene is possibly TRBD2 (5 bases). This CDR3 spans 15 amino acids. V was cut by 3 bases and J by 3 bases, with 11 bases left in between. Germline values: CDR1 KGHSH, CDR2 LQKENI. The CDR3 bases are TGTGCCAGCTCACCGAGGCAAGCGGACACCGGGGAGCTGTTTTTT. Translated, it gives CASSPRQADTGELFF.

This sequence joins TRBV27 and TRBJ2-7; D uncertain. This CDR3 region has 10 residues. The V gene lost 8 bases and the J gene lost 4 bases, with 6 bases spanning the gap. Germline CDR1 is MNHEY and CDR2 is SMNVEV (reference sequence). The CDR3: CASGDYEQYV. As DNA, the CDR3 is TGTGCCAGCGGAGATTACGAGCAGTACGTC.

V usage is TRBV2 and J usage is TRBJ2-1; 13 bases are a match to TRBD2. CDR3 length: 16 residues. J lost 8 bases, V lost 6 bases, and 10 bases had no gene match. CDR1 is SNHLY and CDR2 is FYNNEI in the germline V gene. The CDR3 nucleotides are TGTGCCAGCAGAACACTACTAGCGGGAGGGCTAGATGAGCAGTTCTTC. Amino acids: CASRTLLAGGLDEQFF.

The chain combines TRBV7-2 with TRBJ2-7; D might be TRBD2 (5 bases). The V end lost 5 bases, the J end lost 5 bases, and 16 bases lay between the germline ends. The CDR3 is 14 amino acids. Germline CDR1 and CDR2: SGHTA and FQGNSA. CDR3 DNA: TGTGCCAGCAGCCACCGCCGGGATGCCGACGAGCAGTACTTC. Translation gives CASSHRRDADEQYF.

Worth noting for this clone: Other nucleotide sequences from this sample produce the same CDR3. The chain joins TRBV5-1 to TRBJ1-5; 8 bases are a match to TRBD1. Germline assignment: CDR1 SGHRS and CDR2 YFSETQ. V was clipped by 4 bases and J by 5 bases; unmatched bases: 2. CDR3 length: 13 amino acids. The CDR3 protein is CASSPDRDQPQHF. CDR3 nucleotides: TGCGCCAGCAGCCCGGACAGGGATCAGCCCCAGCATTTT.

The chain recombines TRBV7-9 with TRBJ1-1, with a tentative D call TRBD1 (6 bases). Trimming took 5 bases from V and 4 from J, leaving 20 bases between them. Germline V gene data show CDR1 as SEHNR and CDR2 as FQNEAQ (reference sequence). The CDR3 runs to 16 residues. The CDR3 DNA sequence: TGTGCCAGCAGCCACCCGACGAAGGGGGGGGGCACTGAAGCTTTCTTT. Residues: CASSHPTKGGGTEAFF.

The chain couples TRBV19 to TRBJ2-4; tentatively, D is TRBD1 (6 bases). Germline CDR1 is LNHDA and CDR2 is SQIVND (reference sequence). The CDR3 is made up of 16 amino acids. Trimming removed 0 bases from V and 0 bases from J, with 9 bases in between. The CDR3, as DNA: TGTGCCAGTAGTATAGAGACAGGACTAGCCAAAAACATTCAGTACTTC. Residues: CASSIETGLAKNIQYF. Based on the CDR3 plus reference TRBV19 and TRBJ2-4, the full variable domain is DGGITQSPKYLFRKEGQNVTLSCEQNLNHDAMYWYRQDPGQGLRLIYYSQIVNDFQKGDIAEGYSVSREKKESFPLTVTSAQKNPTAFYLCASSIETGLAKNIQYFGAGTRLSVL.

The CDR3 nucleotides read TGCGCCAGCAGCTTAGACAGGGTGACAGATACGCAGTATTTT. Residues: CASSLDRVTDTQYF. The J gene is TRBJ2-3, the V gene TRBV5-1; 7 nucleotides match TRBD1. V lost 2 bases and J lost 3; bases outside the gene matches: 3. This CDR3 spans 14 amino acids. Germline CDR1 and CDR2: SGHRS and YFSETQ.

The CDR3 reads CASSYSEGFHEQYF. The CDR3 DNA reads as TGTGCCAGCAGTTACTCCGAGGGATTCCACGAGCAGTACTTC. The chain links TRBV6-5 to TRBJ2-7; weak D call: TRBD2 (5 bases). CDR1 is MNHEY and CDR2 is SVGAGI in the germline V gene. Trimming stripped 0 bases from V and 5 bases from J, with 11 bases between. This CDR3 is built from 14 residues.

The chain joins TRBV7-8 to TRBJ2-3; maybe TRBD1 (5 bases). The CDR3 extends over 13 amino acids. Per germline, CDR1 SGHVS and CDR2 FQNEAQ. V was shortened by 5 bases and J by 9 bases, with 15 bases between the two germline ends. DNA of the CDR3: TGTGCCAGCAGCCCGACCAGCCCAGGGACGCAGTATTTT. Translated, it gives CASSPTSPGTQYF. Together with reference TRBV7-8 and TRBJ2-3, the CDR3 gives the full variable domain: GAGVSQSPRYKVAKRGQDVALRCDPISGHVSLFWYQQALGQGPEFLTYFQNEAQLDKSGLPSDRFFAERPEGSVSTLKIQRTQQEDSAVYLCASSPTSPGTQYFGPGTRLTVL.

The CDR3 reads CASSPLSGGGETQYF. In nucleotides, the CDR3 is TGTGCCAGCTCACCACTGTCAGGGGGCGGAGAGACCCAGTACTTC. The V call is TRBV18, the J call TRBJ2-5; 8 bases agree with TRBD1. Trimming at V came to 1 base and at J to 4 bases, leaving 5 bases not matched to a gene. The CDR3 runs 15 residues. Germline V CDR1 and CDR2: KGHSH, LQKENI.

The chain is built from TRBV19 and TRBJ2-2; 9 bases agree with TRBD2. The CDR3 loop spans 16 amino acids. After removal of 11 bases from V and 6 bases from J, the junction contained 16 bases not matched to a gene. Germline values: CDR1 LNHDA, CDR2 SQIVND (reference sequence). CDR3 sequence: CAAEGTAGGRAGELFF. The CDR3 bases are TGTGCCGCAGAGGGTACGGCGGGAGGGAGGGCCGGGGAGCTGTTTTTT.

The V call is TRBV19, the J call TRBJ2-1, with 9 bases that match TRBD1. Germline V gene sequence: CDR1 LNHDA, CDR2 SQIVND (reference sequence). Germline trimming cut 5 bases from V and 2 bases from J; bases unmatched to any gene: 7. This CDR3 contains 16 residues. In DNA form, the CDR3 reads TGTGCCAGTAGTCGGGACAGGGAAGAAACCTACAATGAGCAGTTCTTC. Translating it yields CASSRDREETYNEQFF.

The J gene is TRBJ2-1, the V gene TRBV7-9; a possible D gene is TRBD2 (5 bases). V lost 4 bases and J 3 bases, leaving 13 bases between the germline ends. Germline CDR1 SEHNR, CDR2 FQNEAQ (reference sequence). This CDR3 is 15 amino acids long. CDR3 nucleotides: TGTGCCAGCAGCTCTAGGGTTAGCGACTACAATGAGCAGTTCTTC. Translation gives CASSSRVSDYNEQFF. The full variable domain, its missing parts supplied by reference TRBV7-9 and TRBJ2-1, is DTGVSQNPRHKITKRGQNVTFRCDPISEHNRLYWYRQTLGQGPEFLTYFQNEAQLEKSRLLSDRFSAERPKGSFSTLEIQRTEQGDSAMYLCASSSRVSDYNEQFFGPGTRLTVL.